Included here is one TCR beta chain sequence, with context. Its specificity is unknown. TCRdb fed the RT-PCR reads into MiXCR, producing one record per CDR3 protein. The sample carries roughly 780,000 distinct CDR3 sequences, under 20% recorded once. The germline V gene has CDR1 MNHEY and CDR2 SMNVEV (reference sequence). The CDR3 has 15 residues. V was pared by 4 bases and J by 2 bases, with 3 bases of the junction left unmatched. The data were taken from a study of response to subunit inactivated influenza vaccine. General study results and limits: Authors suggested each seasonal flu vaccination may recruit only limited numbers of new T cells.

The rearrangement joins TRBV27 to TRBJ1-5, with TRBD1 matching over 9 bases. The receptor was derived from a man between 45 and 60 years old who received an inactivated influenza vaccine. Sequenced material: PBMCs from blood, taken about 5 days after vaccination. DNA of the CDR3: TGTGCCAGCAGTTACCGGGACAGGGGCAATCAGCCCCAGCATTTT. Translation: CASSYRDRGNQPQHF.